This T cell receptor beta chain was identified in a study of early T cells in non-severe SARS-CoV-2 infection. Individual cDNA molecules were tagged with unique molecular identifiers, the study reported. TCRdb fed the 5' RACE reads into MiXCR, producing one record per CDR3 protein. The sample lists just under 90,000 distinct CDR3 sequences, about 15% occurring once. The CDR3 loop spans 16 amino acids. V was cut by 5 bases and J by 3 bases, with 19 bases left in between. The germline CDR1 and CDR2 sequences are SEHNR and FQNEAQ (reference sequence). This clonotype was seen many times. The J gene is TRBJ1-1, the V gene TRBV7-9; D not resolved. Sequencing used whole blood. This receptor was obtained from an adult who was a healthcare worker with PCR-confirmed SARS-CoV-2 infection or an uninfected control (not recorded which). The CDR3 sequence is CASSPTARVLDTEAFF. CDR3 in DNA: TGTGCCAGCAGCCCTACGGCCCGGGTCCTGGACACTGAAGCTTTCTTT.